Detailed here is one T cell receptor beta chain. Antigen specificity is unknown. The CDR3 has 14 amino acids. Germline V CDR1 and CDR2: SGHVS, FQNEAQ. V was pared by 8 bases and J by 2 bases, with 14 bases between. Extracted from the samples, RNA was reverse transcribed into cDNA to serve as the sequencing template. Generated by immunoSEQ multiplex PCR, the TCRdb table keeps only in-frame clones and is missing some. The sample lists approximately 65,000 clones, roughly half occurring once. The data originate from a study of CD8+ T cells in alopecia areata. Study details: Treatment of the treated patients consisted of oral tofacitinib, 5 to 10 mg twice daily. Whole-study findings and limits: Affected lesional scalp, above all in alopecia totalis/universalis, was more clonal than normal scalp.

The chain carries TRBV7-8 and TRBJ2-3; D gene ambiguous. This TCR derives from a human donor with alopecia areata. The starting material was CD8+ T cells sorted from blood, obtained at week 0. CDR3 bases: TGTGCCAGCCACGGAGTAACAGTCACAGATACGCAGTATTTT. It specifies CASHGVTVTDTQYF.